The 5 T cell receptor beta chains below all came from one sample that was sequenced in a study of CD4+ T cells in melanoma (dated by TCRdb to 2022 to 2024). Libraries were made using the immunoSEQ multiplex PCR assay. Entries here come from immuneACCESS through TCRdb and include only in-frame sequences with V and J called. Some clones fail to appear in such tables; in the studies checked, an unresolved V gene covers under half of the shortfall, and the cause of the remainder is unknown. This sample comprises about 140,000 clones, approximately 91% of them detected only once. The top ten hold approximately 1.5% of the sample. All receptors derive from a human donor with melanoma.

The rearrangement joins TRBV5-1 to TRBJ2-7; D perhaps matches TRBD1 (5 bases). Deletions cut 4 bases from V and 5 bases from J, with 16 bases between. In germline, CDR1 is SGHRS, CDR2 YFSETQ. The CDR3 runs 14 residues. CDR3 sequence (DNA): TGCGCCAGCAGCGTATCAGGGTCCTCGGACGAGCAGTACTTC. This sequence encodes CASSVSGSSDEQYF.

CDR3 sequence (DNA): TGTGCCAGCGTACCAACCGGGGCCCCTACTCCACGGCAGTTCTTC. As protein: CASVPTGAPTPRQFF. The genes are TRBV25-1 and TRBJ2-1; D is perhaps TRBD1 or TRBD2 (5 bases each). The CDR3 has 15 amino acids. Trimming removed 8 bases at V and 12 bases at J, with 26 bases between. Per germline, CDR1 MGHDK and CDR2 SYGVNS.

The V gene is TRBV9, the J gene TRBJ1-3; TRBD1 might be the D (6 bases). From germline, CDR1 is SGDLS and CDR2 YYNGEE. The CDR3 extends over 13 amino acids. The V end was cut by 3 bases, the J end by 5 bases, with 9 bases between. The CDR3 region is CASSDRDRNTIYF. The CDR3 DNA is TGTGCCAGCAGCGACAGGGATAGAAACACCATATATTTT. Full variable domain (remainder filled in from reference TRBV9 and TRBJ1-3): DSGVTQTPKHLITATGQRVTLRCSPRSGDLSVYWYQQSLDQGLQFLIQYYNGEERAKGNILERFSAQQFPDLHSELNLSSLELGDSALYFCASSDRDRNTIYFGEGSWLTVV.

Written as DNA, the CDR3 is TGTGCCAGCAGTGATCGTTCAGCAGCAAGCAATCAGCCCCAGCATTTT. Its translation is CASSDRSAASNQPQHF. The genes are TRBV5-5 and TRBJ1-5; D remains unclear. The CDR3 runs to 16 residues. Germline V lookup: CDR1 SGHKS, CDR2 YYEKEE (reference sequence). V lost 5 bases, J lost 1 base, and 16 bases lay in between. Complete variable domain (other parts from reference TRBV5-5 and TRBJ1-5): DAGVTQSPTHLIKTRGQQVTLRCSPISGHKSVSWYQQVLGQGPQFIFQYYEKEERGRGNFPDRFSARQFPNYSSELNVNALLLGDSALYLCASSDRSAASNQPQHFGDGTRLSIL.

The count of this clone is one. The chain couples TRBV18 to TRBJ1-6; 9 bases align to TRBD1. Germline CDR1 reads KGHSH; CDR2 reads LQKENI. The CDR3 has 15 residues. V trimming: 4 bases; J trimming: 9 bases; junction bases outside the gene matches: 7. CDR3 region: CASSQTGTGISPLHF. The CDR3 nucleotides read TGTGCCAGCTCACAAACCGGGACAGGGATTTCACCCCTCCACTTT.